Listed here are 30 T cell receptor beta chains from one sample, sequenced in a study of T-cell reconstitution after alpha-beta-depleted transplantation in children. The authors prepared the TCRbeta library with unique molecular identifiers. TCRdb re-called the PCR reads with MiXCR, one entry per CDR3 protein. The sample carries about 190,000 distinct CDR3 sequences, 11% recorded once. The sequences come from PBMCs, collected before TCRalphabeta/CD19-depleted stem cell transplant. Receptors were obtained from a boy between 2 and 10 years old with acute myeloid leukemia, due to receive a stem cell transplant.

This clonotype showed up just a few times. The CDR3 DNA is TGTGCCAGCAGCCAAGGACAATATAGCAATCAGCCCCAGCATTTT. This translates into CASSQGQYSNQPQHF. The rearrangement joins TRBV3-1 to TRBJ1-5, with unresolved D. In germline, CDR1 is LGHDT, CDR2 YNNKEL (reference sequence). The CDR3 is 15 amino acids. The germline V and J ends were trimmed by 1 base and 0 bases, with 7 bases remaining between them. The variable domain in full, completed from reference TRBV3-1 and TRBJ1-5, reads DTAVSQTPKYLVTQMGNDKSIKCEQNLGHDTMYWYKQDSKKFLKIMFSYNNKELIINETVPNRFSPKSPDKAHLNLHINSLELGDSAVYFCASSQGQYSNQPQHFGDGTRLSIL.

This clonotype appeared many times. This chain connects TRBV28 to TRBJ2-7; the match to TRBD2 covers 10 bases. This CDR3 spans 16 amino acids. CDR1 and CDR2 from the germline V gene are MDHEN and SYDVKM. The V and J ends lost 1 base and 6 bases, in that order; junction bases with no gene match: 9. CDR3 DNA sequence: TGTGCCAGCAGTTTATTAGCTAGCGGGAGCACCAGCGAGCAGTACTTC. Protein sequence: CASSLLASGSTSEQYF.

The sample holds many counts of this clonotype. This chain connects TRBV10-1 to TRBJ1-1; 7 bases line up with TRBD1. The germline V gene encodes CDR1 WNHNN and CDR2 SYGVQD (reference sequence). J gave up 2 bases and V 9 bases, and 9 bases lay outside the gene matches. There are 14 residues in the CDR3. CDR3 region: CASRQGGSNTEAFF. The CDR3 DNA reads TGCGCCAGTCGACAGGGAGGATCTAACACTGAAGCTTTCTTT.

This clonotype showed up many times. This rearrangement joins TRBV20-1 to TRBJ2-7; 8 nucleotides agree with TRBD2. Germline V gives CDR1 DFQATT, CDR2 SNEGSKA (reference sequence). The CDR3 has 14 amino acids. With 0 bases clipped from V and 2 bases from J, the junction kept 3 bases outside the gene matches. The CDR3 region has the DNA TGCAGTGCTAGAGATGGAGCGGGAGCCTACGAGCAGTACTTC. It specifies CSARDGAGAYEQYF.

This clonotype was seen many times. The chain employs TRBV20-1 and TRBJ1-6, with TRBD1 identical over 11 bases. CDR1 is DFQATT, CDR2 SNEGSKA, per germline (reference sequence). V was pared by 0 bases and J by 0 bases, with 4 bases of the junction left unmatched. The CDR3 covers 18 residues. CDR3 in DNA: TGCAGTGCTAGAGATCCCGGACAGGGGGCCTCCTATAATTCACCCCTCCACTTT. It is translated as CSARDPGQGASYNSPLHF.

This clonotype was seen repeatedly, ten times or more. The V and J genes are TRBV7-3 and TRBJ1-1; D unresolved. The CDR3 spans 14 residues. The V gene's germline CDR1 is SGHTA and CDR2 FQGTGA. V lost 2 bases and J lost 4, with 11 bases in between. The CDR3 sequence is CASSLEPLSTEAFF. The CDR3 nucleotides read TGTGCCAGCAGCTTAGAGCCTTTGAGCACTGAAGCTTTCTTT. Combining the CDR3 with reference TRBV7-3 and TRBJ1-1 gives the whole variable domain GAGVSQTPSNKVTEKGKYVELRCDPISGHTALYWYRQSLGQGPEFLIYFQGTGAADDSGLPNDRFFAVRPEGSVSTLKIQRTERGDSAVYLCASSLEPLSTEAFFGQGTRLTVV.

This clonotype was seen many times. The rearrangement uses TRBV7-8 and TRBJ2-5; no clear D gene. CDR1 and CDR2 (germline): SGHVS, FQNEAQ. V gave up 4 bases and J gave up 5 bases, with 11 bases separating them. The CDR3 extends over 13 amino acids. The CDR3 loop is CASSSSARETQYF. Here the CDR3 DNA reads TGTGCCAGCAGCTCCTCTGCCCGGGAGACCCAGTACTTC.

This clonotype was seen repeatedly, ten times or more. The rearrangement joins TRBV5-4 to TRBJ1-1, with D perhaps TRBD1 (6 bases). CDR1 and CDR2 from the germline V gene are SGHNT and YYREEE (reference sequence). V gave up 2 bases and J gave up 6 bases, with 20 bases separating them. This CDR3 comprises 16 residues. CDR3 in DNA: TGTGCCAGCAGCTTAGCTTTGGGGACACCCGGATCTGAAGCTTTCTTT. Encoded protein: CASSLALGTPGSEAFF.

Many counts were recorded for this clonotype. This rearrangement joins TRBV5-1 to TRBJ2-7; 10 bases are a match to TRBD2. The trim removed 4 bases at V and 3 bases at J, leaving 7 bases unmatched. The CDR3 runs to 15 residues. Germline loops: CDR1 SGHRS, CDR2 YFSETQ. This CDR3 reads CASSREREGIYEQYF. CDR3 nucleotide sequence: TGCGCCAGCAGCCGTGAGCGGGAGGGCATCTACGAGCAGTACTTC. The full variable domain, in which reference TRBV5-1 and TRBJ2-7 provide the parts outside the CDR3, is KAGVTQTPRYLIKTRGQQVTLSCSPISGHRSVSWYQQTPGQGLQFLFEYFSETQRNKGNFPGRFSGRQFSNSRSEMNVSTLELGDSALYLCASSREREGIYEQYFGPGTRLTVT.

The CDR3 DNA is TGTGCCAGCAGCCAAGATTCTCTTCCCAAGAACACTGAAGCTTTCTTT. Amino acids: CASSQDSLPKNTEAFF. V and J are TRBV4-2 and TRBJ1-1; D remains unclear. Germline V gene lookup returns CDR1 LGHNA and CDR2 YNFKEQ. The V and J ends lost 0 bases and 1 base respectively, with 12 bases between them. The CDR3 runs to 16 residues.

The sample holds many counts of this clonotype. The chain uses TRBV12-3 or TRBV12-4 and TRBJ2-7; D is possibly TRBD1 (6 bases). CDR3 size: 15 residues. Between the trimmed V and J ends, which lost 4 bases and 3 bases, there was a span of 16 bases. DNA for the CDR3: TGTGCCAGCAGTTATCCGGAACAGGGACACTACGAGCAGTACTTC. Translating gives CASSYPEQGHYEQYF.

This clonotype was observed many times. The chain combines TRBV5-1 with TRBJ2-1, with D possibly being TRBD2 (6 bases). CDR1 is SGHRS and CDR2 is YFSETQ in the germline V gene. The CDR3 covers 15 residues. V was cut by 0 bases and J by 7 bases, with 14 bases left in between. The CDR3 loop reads CASSLGLGRGNEQFF. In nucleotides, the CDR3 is TGCGCCAGCAGCTTGGGACTAGGGAGAGGGAATGAGCAGTTCTTC.

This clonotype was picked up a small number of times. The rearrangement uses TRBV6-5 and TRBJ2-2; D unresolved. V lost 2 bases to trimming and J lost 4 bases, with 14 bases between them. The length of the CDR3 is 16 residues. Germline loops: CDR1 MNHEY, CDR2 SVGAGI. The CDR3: CASSYGLGWGTGELFF. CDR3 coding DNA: TGTGCCAGCAGTTACGGATTAGGATGGGGCACCGGGGAGCTGTTTTTT.

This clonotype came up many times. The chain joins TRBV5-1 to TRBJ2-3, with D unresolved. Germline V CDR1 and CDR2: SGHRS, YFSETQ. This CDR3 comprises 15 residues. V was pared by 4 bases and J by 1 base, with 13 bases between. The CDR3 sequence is CASSASGVGTDTQYF. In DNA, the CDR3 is TGCGCCAGCAGCGCATCCGGCGTGGGCACAGATACGCAGTATTTT.

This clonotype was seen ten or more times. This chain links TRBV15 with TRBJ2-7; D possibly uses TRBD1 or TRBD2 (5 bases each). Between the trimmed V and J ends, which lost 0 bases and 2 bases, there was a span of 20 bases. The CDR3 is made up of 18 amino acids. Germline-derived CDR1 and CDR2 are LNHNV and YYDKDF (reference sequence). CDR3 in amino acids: CATSRDGAGSLGPYEQYV. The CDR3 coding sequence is TGTGCCACCAGCAGAGATGGGGCAGGGTCTTTGGGACCCTACGAGCAGTACGTC.

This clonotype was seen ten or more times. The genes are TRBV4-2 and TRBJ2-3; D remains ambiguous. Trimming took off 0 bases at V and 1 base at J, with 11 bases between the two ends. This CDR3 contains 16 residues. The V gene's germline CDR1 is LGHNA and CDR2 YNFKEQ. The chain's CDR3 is CASSQDEVARTDTQYF. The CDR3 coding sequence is TGTGCCAGCAGCCAAGACGAAGTAGCCCGCACAGATACGCAGTATTTT.

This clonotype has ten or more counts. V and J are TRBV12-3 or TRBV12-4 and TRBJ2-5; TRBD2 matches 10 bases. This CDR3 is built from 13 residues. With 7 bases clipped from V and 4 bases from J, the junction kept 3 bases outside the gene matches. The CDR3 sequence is CASTLAGGETQYF. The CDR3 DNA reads TGTGCCAGCACCTTAGCGGGAGGAGAGACCCAGTACTTC.

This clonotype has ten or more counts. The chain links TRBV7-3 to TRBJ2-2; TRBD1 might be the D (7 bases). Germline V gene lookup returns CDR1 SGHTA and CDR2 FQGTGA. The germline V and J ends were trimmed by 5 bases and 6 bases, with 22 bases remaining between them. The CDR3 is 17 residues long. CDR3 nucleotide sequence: TGTGCCAGCAGCCTAGGAGGGGGCTTCGGGGCATCCGGGGAGCTGTTTTTT. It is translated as CASSLGGGFGASGELFF.

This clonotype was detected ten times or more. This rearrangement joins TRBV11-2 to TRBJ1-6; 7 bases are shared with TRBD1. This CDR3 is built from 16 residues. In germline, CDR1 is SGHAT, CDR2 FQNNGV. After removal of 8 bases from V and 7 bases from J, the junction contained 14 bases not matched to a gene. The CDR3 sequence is CASSQRDRLRNSPLHF. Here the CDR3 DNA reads TGTGCCAGCTCACAACGGGACAGACTAAGAAATTCACCCCTCCACTTT.

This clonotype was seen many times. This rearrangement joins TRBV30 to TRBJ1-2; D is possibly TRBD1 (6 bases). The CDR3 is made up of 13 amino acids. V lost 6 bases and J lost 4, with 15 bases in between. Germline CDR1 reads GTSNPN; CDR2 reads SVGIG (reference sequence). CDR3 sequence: CACLDGTPYGYTF. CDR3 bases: TGTGCCTGCCTTGACGGGACACCCTATGGCTACACCTTC. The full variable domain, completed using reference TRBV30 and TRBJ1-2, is SQTIHQWPATLVQPVGSPLSLECTVEGTSNPNLYWYRQAAGRGLQLLFYSVGIGQISSEVPQNLSASRPQDRQFILSSKKLLLSDSGFYLCACLDGTPYGYTFGSGTRLTVV.

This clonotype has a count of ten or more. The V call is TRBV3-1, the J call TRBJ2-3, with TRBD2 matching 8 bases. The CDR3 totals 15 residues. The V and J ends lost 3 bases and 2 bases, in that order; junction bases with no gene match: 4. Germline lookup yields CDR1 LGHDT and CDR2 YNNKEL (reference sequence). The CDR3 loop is CASSHAGGPTDTQYF. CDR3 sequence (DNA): TGTGCCAGCAGCCATGCGGGGGGTCCCACAGATACGCAGTATTTT.

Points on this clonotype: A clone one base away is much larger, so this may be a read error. Here the CDR3 DNA reads TGTGCCAGCAGCTTCTCTTTTGGAGACACCCAGTACTTC. Protein: CASSFSFGDTQYF. The chain uses TRBV7-3 and TRBJ2-5, with unresolved D. Germline CDR1 and CDR2: SGHTA and FQGTGA. CDR3 size: 13 residues. Trimming cost V 3 bases and J 8 bases, with 13 bases left between them.

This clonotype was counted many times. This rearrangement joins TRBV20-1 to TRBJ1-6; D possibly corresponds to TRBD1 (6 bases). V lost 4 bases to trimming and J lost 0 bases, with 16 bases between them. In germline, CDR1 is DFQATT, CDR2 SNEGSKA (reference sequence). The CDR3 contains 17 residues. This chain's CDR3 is CSANVQGLSSYNSPLHF. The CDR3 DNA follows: TGCAGTGCTAATGTCCAGGGGTTAAGCTCCTATAATTCACCCCTCCACTTT.

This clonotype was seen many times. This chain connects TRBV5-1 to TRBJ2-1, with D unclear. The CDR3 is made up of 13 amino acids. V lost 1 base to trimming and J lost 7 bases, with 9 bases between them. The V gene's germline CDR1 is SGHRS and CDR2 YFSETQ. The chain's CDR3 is CASSLTSANEQFF. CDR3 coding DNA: TGCGCCAGCAGCTTGACTTCGGCTAATGAGCAGTTCTTC.

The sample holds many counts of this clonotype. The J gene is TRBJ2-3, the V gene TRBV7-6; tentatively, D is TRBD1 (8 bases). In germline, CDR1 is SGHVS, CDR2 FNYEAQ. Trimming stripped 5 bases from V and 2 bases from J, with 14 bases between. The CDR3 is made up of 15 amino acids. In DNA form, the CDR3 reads TGTGCCAGCAGCGGAACAGGGGGGGACACAGATACGCAGTATTTT. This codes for CASSGTGGDTDTQYF.

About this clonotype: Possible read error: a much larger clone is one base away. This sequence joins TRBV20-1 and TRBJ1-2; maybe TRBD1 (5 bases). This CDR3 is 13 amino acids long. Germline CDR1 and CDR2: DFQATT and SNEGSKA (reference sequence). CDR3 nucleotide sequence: TGCAGTGCTAGCCCAGGGATTAACTATGGCTCCACCTTC. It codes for CSASPGINYGSTF.

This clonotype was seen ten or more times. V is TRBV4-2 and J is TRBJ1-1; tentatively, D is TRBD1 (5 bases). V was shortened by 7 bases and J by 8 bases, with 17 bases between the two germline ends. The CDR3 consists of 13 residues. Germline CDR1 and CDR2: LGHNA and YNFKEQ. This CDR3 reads CASIDLPGGEAFF. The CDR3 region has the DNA TGTGCCAGCATCGACCTCCCGGGGGGAGAAGCTTTCTTT.

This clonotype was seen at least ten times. As DNA, the CDR3 is TGTGCCAGCAGCCGTAGCGGGAGAGAAGTTTACAATGAGCAGTTCTTC. This translates into CASSRSGREVYNEQFF. The chain combines TRBV7-2 with TRBJ2-1, with 9 bases matching TRBD2. CDR1 is SGHTA and CDR2 is FQGNSA in the germline V gene. V dropped 5 bases and J dropped 4; count of bases not matched to a gene: 9. The CDR3 runs 16 residues. Full variable domain (outside the CDR3, taken from reference TRBV7-2 and TRBJ2-1): GAGVSQSPSNKVTEKGKDVELRCDPISGHTALYWYRQSLGQGLEFLIYFQGNSAPDKSGLPSDRFSAERTGGSVSTLTIQRTQQEDSAVYLCASSRSGREVYNEQFFGPGTRLTVL.

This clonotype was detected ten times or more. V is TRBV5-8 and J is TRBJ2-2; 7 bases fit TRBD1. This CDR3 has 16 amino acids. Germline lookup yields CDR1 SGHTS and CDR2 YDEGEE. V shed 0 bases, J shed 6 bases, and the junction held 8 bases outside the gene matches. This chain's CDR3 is CASSLDRGEIPGELFF. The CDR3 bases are TGTGCCAGCAGCTTGGACAGGGGAGAAATTCCCGGGGAGCTGTTTTTT. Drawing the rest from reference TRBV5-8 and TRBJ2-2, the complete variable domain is EAGVTQSPTHLIKTRGQQATLRCSPISGHTSVYWYQQALGLGLQFLLWYDEGEERNRGNFPPRFSGRQFPNYSSELNVNALELEDSALYLCASSLDRGEIPGELFFGEGSRLTVL.

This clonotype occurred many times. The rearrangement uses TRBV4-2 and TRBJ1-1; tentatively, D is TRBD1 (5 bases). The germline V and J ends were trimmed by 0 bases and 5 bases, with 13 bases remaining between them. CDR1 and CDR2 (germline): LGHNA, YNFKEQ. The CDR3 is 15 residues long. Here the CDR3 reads CASSQEGWGGTEAFF. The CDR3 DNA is TGTGCCAGCAGCCAAGAGGGTTGGGGGGGGACTGAAGCTTTCTTT.